The 25 T cell receptor beta chains below all came from one sample that was sequenced in a study of OX40 agonist ivuxolimab in advanced cancers. Profiling relied on immunoSEQ multiplex PCR, and the TCRdb table lists in-frame clones only, not all of them. Of 40,000 to 55,000 clones detected, around 92% appear once; the ten largest clones hold over 12%. Specimen: CD4+ or CD8+ T cells sorted from blood, collected in a trial of the OX40 agonist ivuxolimab. The receptors were gathered from an adult with an advanced solid tumor such as melanoma, head and neck, liver or kidney cancer.

V is TRBV30 and J is TRBJ2-3; D is possibly TRBD1 or TRBD2 (5 bases each). With 2 bases removed from V and 5 bases from J, the gap between germline ends came to 11 bases. CDR1 and CDR2 from the germline V gene are GTSNPN and SVGIG (reference sequence). The CDR3 runs to 13 residues. CDR3 DNA sequence: TGTGCCTGGAGTTGGGACGTGGGAGATACGCAGTATTTT. Amino acid sequence: CAWSWDVGDTQYF. The variable domain in full, with the rest retrieved from reference TRBV30 and TRBJ2-3, is SQTIHQWPATLVQPVGSPLSLECTVEGTSNPNLYWYRQAAGRGLQLLFYSVGIGQISSEVPQNLSASRPQDRQFILSSKKLLLSDSGFYLCAWSWDVGDTQYFGPGTRLTVL.

The chain couples TRBV30 to TRBJ1-1; 9 bases align to TRBD1. Germline lookup yields CDR1 GTSNPN and CDR2 SVGIG (reference sequence). The V and J ends lost 3 bases and 4 bases, in that order; junction bases with no gene match: 6. The CDR3 spans 14 residues. Here the CDR3 reads CAWSWDRESTEAFF. The CDR3 bases are TGTGCCTGGAGCTGGGACAGGGAGTCCACTGAAGCTTTCTTT.

V usage is TRBV19 and J usage is TRBJ2-7; D is undetermined. Germline-derived CDR1 and CDR2 are LNHDA and SQIVND (reference sequence). Trimming took off 1 base at V and 6 bases at J, with 10 bases between the two ends. CDR3 length equals 13 residues. CDR3 protein: CASSIGDFREQYF. CDR3 in DNA: TGTGCCAGTAGTATAGGAGACTTCCGCGAGCAGTACTTC.

The chain combines TRBV13 with TRBJ2-3; D perhaps matches TRBD2 (6 bases). Germline CDR1 PRHDT, CDR2 FYEKMQ (reference sequence). Trimming stripped 4 bases from V and 0 bases from J, with 11 bases between. The CDR3 runs to 15 residues. CDR3 bases: TGTGCCAGCAGCTCCACGGGACTTAGCACAGATACGCAGTATTTT. Protein sequence: CASSSTGLSTDTQYF.

V and J are TRBV29-1 and TRBJ2-7, with D perhaps matching TRBD1 (5 bases). This CDR3 has 14 amino acids. V lost 6 bases and J lost 3, with 18 bases in between. Germline V gene sequence: CDR1 SQVTM, CDR2 ANQGSEA. CDR3 residues: CSVLDRETLYEQYF. The CDR3 DNA reads TGCAGCGTCCTAGACAGAGAAACCCTCTACGAGCAGTACTTC.

This chain connects TRBV28 to TRBJ1-2; D perhaps matches TRBD1 (6 bases). The CDR3 runs to 15 residues. Germline assignment: CDR1 MDHEN and CDR2 SYDVKM. The V gene lost 3 bases and the J gene lost 2 bases, with 13 bases spanning the gap. DNA for the CDR3: TGTGCCAGCAGTTTTGTGGGGGCGGTGAACTATGGCTACACCTTC. Protein sequence: CASSFVGAVNYGYTF.

The chain recombines TRBV19 with TRBJ1-1; possibly TRBD1 for D (5 bases). This CDR3 is 13 amino acids long. CDR1 is LNHDA, CDR2 SQIVND, per germline (reference sequence). V lost 10 bases, J lost 4 bases, and 16 bases lay in between. The CDR3 DNA follows: TGTGCCACAGGGTGGGTGGGCGGCACTGAAGCTTTCTTT. This translates into CATGWVGGTEAFF.

The chain combines TRBV11-3 with TRBJ2-1, with 8 bases matching TRBD2. The trim removed 1 base at V and 8 bases at J, leaving 10 bases unmatched. Per germline, CDR1 SGHNT and CDR2 YENEEA. The CDR3 is made up of 16 amino acids. Written as DNA, the CDR3 is TGTGCCAGCAGCTTAGTCCCCTGGCGGGAGGTAGATGAGCAGTTCTTC. Protein: CASSLVPWREVDEQFF.

This rearrangement joins TRBV11-2 to TRBJ2-7, with 7 bases identical to TRBD2. The V gene end was trimmed by 6 bases and the J gene end by 4 bases; junction bases not matched to a gene: 18. CDR1 is SGHAT, CDR2 FQNNGV, per germline. The CDR3 totals 17 residues. The CDR3 loop reads CASSPPLSGRPGYEQYF. The CDR3 coding sequence is TGTGCCAGCAGTCCACCCCTTAGCGGGCGACCGGGGTACGAGCAGTACTTC.

The chain recombines TRBV7-9 with TRBJ1-1; possible D gene TRBD1, 6 bases. Between the trimmed V and J ends, which lost 5 bases and 1 base, there was a span of 8 bases. The CDR3 contains 13 residues. CDR1 is SEHNR, CDR2 FQNEAQ, per germline (reference sequence). CDR3 sequence: CASSKQGNTEAFF. The CDR3 DNA sequence: TGTGCCAGCAGCAAACAGGGGAACACTGAAGCTTTCTTT. Full variable domain (missing parts from reference TRBV7-9 and TRBJ1-1): DTGVSQNPRHKITKRGQNVTFRCDPISEHNRLYWYRQTLGQGPEFLTYFQNEAQLEKSRLLSDRFSAERPKGSFSTLEIQRTEQGDSAMYLCASSKQGNTEAFFGQGTRLTVV.

V usage is TRBV5-6 and J usage is TRBJ2-2; 11 nucleotides agree with TRBD2. Germline CDR1 is SGHDT and CDR2 is YYEEEE. The trim removed 2 bases at V and 3 bases at J, leaving 3 bases unmatched. The CDR3 runs to 16 residues. CDR3 residues: CASSFSTSGDTGELFF. DNA for the CDR3: TGTGCCAGCAGCTTCTCGACTAGCGGGGACACCGGGGAGCTGTTTTTT.

V usage is TRBV28 and J usage is TRBJ2-7; 10 bases match TRBD1. Germline V gives CDR1 MDHEN, CDR2 SYDVKM. The CDR3 is 15 residues long. V shed 6 bases, J shed 7 bases, and the junction held 12 bases outside the gene matches. CDR3 sequence reads: CASSLYGTGVWEQYF. The CDR3 DNA sequence: TGTGCCAGCAGCTTGTACGGGACAGGGGTATGGGAGCAGTACTTC.

This clone has a single count. CDR3 protein: CASGGPYEQYF. The CDR3 region has the DNA TGTGCCAGCGGCGGACCCTACGAGCAGTACTTC. The chain uses TRBV6-5 and TRBJ2-7; D not certain. The CDR3 contains 11 residues. Trimming took 8 bases from V and 2 from J, leaving 7 bases between them. Germline CDR1 MNHEY, CDR2 SVGAGI.

The chain links TRBV4-1 to TRBJ2-7; no firm D call. The V gene lost 5 bases and the J gene lost 0 bases, with 11 bases spanning the gap. CDR1 is MGHRA and CDR2 is YSYEKL in the germline V gene. The CDR3 spans 14 residues. The CDR3 sequence: CASSSQTSSYEQYF. The DNA of the CDR3 is TGCGCCAGCAGCTCACAGACGAGCTCCTACGAGCAGTACTTC.

The chain links TRBV4-1 to TRBJ2-1, with 7 bases matching TRBD2. This CDR3 comprises 16 residues. Trimming removed 1 base from V and 8 bases from J; junction bases left unmatched: 11. Germline CDR1 reads MGHRA; CDR2 reads YSYEKL. For the CDR3, the DNA is TGCGCCAGCAGCCAAGGGGGGAGGGCCCCCCTGGATGAGCAGTTCTTC. This translates into CASSQGGRAPLDEQFF.

V usage is TRBV25-1 and J usage is TRBJ2-3; unclear D gene. Germline CDR1 MGHDK, CDR2 SYGVNS. The length of the CDR3 is 14 residues. V was pared by 11 bases and J by 2 bases, with 17 bases between. CDR3 coding DNA: TGTGCCGGATCAGGACCCGGATCCACAGATACGCAGTATTTT. Amino acid sequence: CAGSGPGSTDTQYF. The variable domain in full, completed from reference TRBV25-1 and TRBJ2-3, reads EADIYQTPRYLVIGTGKKITLECSQTMGHDKMYWYQQDPGMELHLIHYSYGVNSTEKGDLSSESTVSRIRTEHFPLTLESARPSHTSQYLCAGSGPGSTDTQYFGPGTRLTVL.

The chain links TRBV21-1 to TRBJ2-2. TRBV21-1 is a documented pseudogene. The CDR3 totals 16 residues. The chain's CDR3 is CASNRYGKVGSGELFF. The CDR3 DNA reads as TGTGCCAGCAACCGATATGGGAAGGTAGGTTCCGGGGAGCTGTTTTTT.

The CDR3 nucleotides read TGTGCCTCATACAGGGCCGGGGAGCTGTTTTTT. Its protein product is CASYRAGELFF. This rearrangement joins TRBV6-1 to TRBJ2-2; perhaps TRBD1 as D (6 bases). The germline gives CDR1 MNHNS, CDR2 SASEGT. The V end was cut by 11 bases, the J end by 6 bases, with 10 bases between. The CDR3 runs to 11 residues.

The chain uses TRBV15 and TRBJ2-6; no clear D gene. V was cut by 0 bases and J by 4 bases, with 1 base left in between. This CDR3 is built from 13 residues. Germline CDR1 is LNHNV and CDR2 is YYDKDF (reference sequence). Here the CDR3 DNA reads TGTGCCACCAGCAGAGAGGGGGCCAACGTCCTGACTTTC. As protein: CATSREGANVLTF.

The CDR3 region is CASSQTGLPGGAPGELFF. The CDR3 DNA sequence: TGTGCCAGCAGCCAGACAGGCCTTCCGGGCGGGGCACCCGGGGAGCTGTTTTTT. This chain joins TRBV4-2 and TRBJ2-2, with D perhaps being TRBD1 or TRBD2 (6 bases each). The CDR3 is 18 residues long. V lost 3 bases and J lost 6, with 23 bases in between. The germline CDR1 and CDR2 sequences are LGHNA and YNFKEQ.

The CDR3 here is CASSLSLTYEQYF. CDR3 DNA: TGTGCCAGCAGTTTATCCCTCACCTACGAGCAGTACTTC. This chain links TRBV28 with TRBJ2-7; D uncertain. Per germline, CDR1 MDHEN and CDR2 SYDVKM. Trimming pared 1 base from V and 2 bases from J, leaving 6 bases between. The CDR3 extends over 13 amino acids.

V and J are TRBV14 and TRBJ2-6, with D tentatively TRBD2 (5 bases). V shed 5 bases and J shed 2 bases, with 16 bases lying between them. The length of the CDR3 is 17 residues. Germline V gives CDR1 SGHDN, CDR2 FVKESK. CDR3 sequence (DNA): TGTGCCAGCAGCGAACGAGGAGCTAGCCCTGGGGCCAACGTCCTGACTTTC. This gives the protein CASSERGASPGANVLTF.

V usage is TRBV5-1 and J usage is TRBJ2-2; tentatively, D is TRBD1 (5 bases). There are 14 residues in the CDR3. Looked up from germline, CDR1 is SGHRS and CDR2 is YFSETQ. Trimming shortened V by 6 bases and J by 2 bases, and 11 bases separated the two germline ends. The chain's CDR3 is CASTGQGNTGELFF. In DNA, the CDR3 is TGCGCCAGCACAGGGCAGGGAAACACCGGGGAGCTGTTTTTT.

This clone was observed a few times. This chain links TRBV6-5 with TRBJ2-5, with no clear D. This CDR3 has 16 amino acids. CDR1 MNHEY and CDR2 SVGAGI come from the germline V gene. Trimming took off 2 bases at V and 5 bases at J, with 18 bases between the two ends. CDR3 coding DNA: TGTGCCAGCAGTTACCTTGCTGACCCACTTGGGGAGACCCAGTACTTC. Translated, it gives CASSYLADPLGETQYF.

The chain employs TRBV5-5 and TRBJ1-5; D gene unclear. Deletions cut 0 bases from V and 5 bases from J, with 9 bases between. The germline gives CDR1 SGHKS, CDR2 YYEKEE (reference sequence). The CDR3 extends over 14 amino acids. The CDR3 reads CASSLVGSDQPQHF. DNA for the CDR3: TGTGCCAGCAGCTTGGTCGGGTCAGATCAGCCCCAGCATTTT.